A selection of T cell receptor beta chains follows, all from one sample in a study of blood T cell repertoires in COVID-19. Only in-frame clones appear in the TCRdb table, and some are missing; sequencing was by immunoSEQ multiplex PCR. The data show around 290,000 clones, roughly nine tenths seen once. The sample taken for sequencing was PBMCs or T cells enriched from blood (not recorded which). The receptor set was obtained from a woman between 40 and 55 years old who had recovered from COVID-19. CDR3s include the opening cysteine and the closing phenylalanine or tryptophan. The order of the fields is J gene, V gene, clone size, D gene, CDR3 protein, CDR3 DNA. D genes are given only for firm matches. Size is stated for part of the rows, as once, few or many counts, or as a class when the clone is expanded.

TRBJ1-3,TRBV19,few,TRBD1,CASSTGQGSGNTIYF,TGTGCCAGTAGCACGGGACAGGGCTCTGGAAACACCATATATTTT
TRBJ2-5,TRBV2,-,-,CASSEGLTQETQYF,TGTGCCAGCAGTGAAGGCCTAACGCAAGAGACCCAGTACTTC
TRBJ1-4,TRBV5-6,-,-,CASSALGAGRPNEKLFF,TGTGCCAGCAGCGCCTTAGGGGCGGGGCGACCTAATGAAAAACTGTTTTTT
TRBJ1-2,TRBV12-3/TRBV12-4,-,-,CASSLRVYGYTF,TGTGCCAGCAGTTTACGAGTCTATGGCTACACCTTC
TRBJ2-7,TRBV5-1,-,TRBD2,CASSLGLAGGWEQYF,TGCGCCAGCAGCTTGGGACTAGCGGGAGGTTGGGAGCAGTACTTC
TRBJ1-3,TRBV13,-,-,CASSLGWSSGNTIYF,TGTGCCAGCAGCTTAGGCTGGAGCTCTGGAAACACCATATATTTT
TRBJ1-1,TRBV5-1,-,TRBD1,CASSPNQGAEAFF,TGCGCCAGCAGCCCGAACCAGGGGGCTGAAGCTTTCTTT
TRBJ2-3,TRBV7-3,-,-,CASSLLVPTDTQYF,TGTGCCAGCAGCTTACTAGTCCCCACAGATACGCAGTATTTT
TRBJ1-3,TRBV7-6,-,-,CASSLTGTSGNTIYF,TGTGCCAGCAGTCTGACTGGTACCTCTGGAAACACCATATATTTT
TRBJ1-5,TRBV6-1,few,TRBD1,CASSEVPGQVGVQPQHF,TGTGCCAGCAGTGAAGTACCGGGACAGGTTGGGGTTCAGCCCCAGCATTTT
TRBJ1-1,TRBV6-1,-,-,CASSDPPGVHTEAFF,TGTGCCAGCAGTGACCCACCAGGGGTCCACACTGAAGCTTTCTTT
TRBJ1-3,TRBV29-1,-,-,CSVQISGNTIYF,TGCAGCGTGCAGATCTCTGGAAACACCATATATTTT
TRBJ1-2,TRBV7-3,-,TRBD1,CASSLQGPGGYGGYTF,TGTGCCAGCAGCCTCCAGGGCCCAGGGGGCTATGGTGGCTACACCTTC
TRBJ2-3,TRBV28,few,TRBD2,CASRRAGGTDTQYF,TGTGCCAGCAGGAGAGCGGGGGGCACAGATACGCAGTATTTT
TRBJ1-5,TRBV6-1,-,TRBD1,CASSDRGRNQPQHF,TGTGCCAGCAGTGACAGGGGGCGGAATCAGCCCCAGCATTTT
TRBJ2-1,TRBV24-1,-,TRBD2,CATRGTSGEATSSYNEQFF,TGTGCCACCAGGGGGACTAGCGGGGAGGCCACGAGCTCCTACAATGAGCAGTTCTTC
TRBJ1-1,TRBV7-9,-,TRBD1,CASRGTGQGGTEAFF,TGTGCCAGCAGGGGGACGGGACAGGGAGGCACTGAAGCTTTCTTT
TRBJ2-5,TRBV4-1,-,TRBD2,CASSPYSGASGGAQETQYF,TGCGCCAGCAGCCCCTATTCCGGCGCTAGCGGGGGGGCCCAAGAGACCCAGTACTTC
TRBJ2-2,TRBV7-9,-,TRBD1,CASSPRDSRTIPGELFF,TGTGCCAGCAGCCCAAGGGACAGCCGAACGATCCCCGGGGAGCTGTTTTTT
TRBJ1-1,TRBV18,-,-,CASSPSTEVWNTEAFF,TGTGCCAGCTCACCAAGTACGGAGGTTTGGAACACTGAAGCTTTCTTT
TRBJ1-2,TRBV6-5,-,-,CASSYLGGGYGYTF,TGTGCCAGCAGTTATCTTGGAGGCGGCTATGGCTACACCTTC
TRBJ1-6,TRBV14,-,-,CASSLNYGSPLHF,TGTGCCAGCAGCCTCAACTACGGTTCACCCCTCCACTTT
TRBJ1-4,TRBV30,once,-,CAWSVGDTTNEKLFF,TGTGCCTGGAGTGTAGGGGATACAACTAATGAAAAACTGTTTTTT
TRBJ2-1,TRBV7-9,-,-,CASSLKRSSYNEQFF,TGTGCCAGCAGCTTAAAGCGGAGCTCCTACAATGAGCAGTTCTTC
TRBJ2-1,TRBV6-5,-,-,CASSYLGDSWFF,TGTGCCAGCAGTTACTTAGGAGATAGCTGGTTCTTC
TRBJ2-1,TRBV29-1,-,-,CSVELAASLNNEQFF,TGCAGCGTTGAATTAGCAGCGAGTCTCAACAATGAGCAGTTCTTC
TRBJ1-6,TRBV2,-,-,CATRDYNSPLHF,TGTGCCACCCGGGACTATAATTCACCCCTCCACTTT
TRBJ1-1,TRBV2,-,TRBD1,CASRGQGYTEAFF,TGTGCCAGCAGGGGACAGGGATATACTGAAGCTTTCTTT
TRBJ2-4,TRBV6-5,-,-,CASSYVQGNIQYF,TGTGCCAGCAGTTACGTACAGGGCAACATTCAGTACTTC
TRBJ1-1,TRBV6-5,-,TRBD1,CASSPDRGRTAAFF,TGTGCCAGCAGCCCGGACAGGGGGAGAACTGCCGCTTTCTTT
TRBJ2-1,TRBV7-3,-,-,CASSVLGPSYNEQFF,TGTGCCAGCAGCGTCCTAGGCCCCTCCTACAATGAGCAGTTCTTC
TRBJ2-1,TRBV30,-,-,CAWSPTRWNEQFF,TGTGCCTGGAGTCCGACGAGGTGGAATGAGCAGTTCTTC
TRBJ1-4,TRBV4-1,-,-,CASSQTGTGGYEKLFF,TGCGCCAGCAGCCAAACAGGGACGGGGGGGTATGAAAAACTGTTTTTT
TRBJ2-7,TRBV5-8,-,TRBD2,CASSLRPGLAGRNEQYF,TGTGCCAGCAGCTTGCGCCCCGGACTAGCGGGGCGGAACGAGCAGTACTTC
TRBJ1-5,TRBV30,-,TRBD1,CASQTGRQPQHF,TGTGCCTCCCAGACAGGGCGACAGCCCCAGCATTTT
TRBJ2-1,TRBV2,-,TRBD2,CASSDAGLAGGGQFF,TGTGCCAGCAGTGATGCGGGACTAGCGGGAGGTGGGCAGTTCTTC
TRBJ1-1,TRBV2,-,-,CASIGRGSTEAFF,TGTGCCAGCATCGGCAGGGGCAGCACTGAAGCTTTCTTT
TRBJ2-2,TRBV4-2,few,-,CASSQSVLTNTGELFF,TGTGCCAGCAGCCAAAGTGTACTAACGAACACCGGGGAGCTGTTTTTT
TRBJ2-5,TRBV9,-,TRBD2,CASSLGLAGVRGETQYF,TGTGCCAGCAGTCTAGGACTAGCGGGGGTAAGGGGGGAGACCCAGTACTTC
TRBJ2-3,TRBV7-3,-,-,CASSAELGLGAQYF,TGTGCCAGCAGCGCCGAACTAGGGCTTGGTGCGCAGTATTTT
TRBJ2-2,TRBV5-1,-,TRBD2,CASSWTSGGPGTGELFF,TGCGCCAGCAGCTGGACTAGCGGGGGGCCAGGCACCGGGGAGCTGTTTTTT
TRBJ1-6,TRBV6-5,-,-,CASSRDSNNSPLHF,TGTGCCAGCTCCCGAGACAGCAATAATTCACCCCTCCACTTT
TRBJ2-3,TRBV9,-,-,CAGSTDRDTQYF,TGTGCCGGCAGCACCGATAGAGATACGCAGTATTTT
TRBJ1-4,TRBV4-1,-,-,CASKLGGATNEKLFF,TGCGCCAGCAAATTGGGGGGAGCAACTAATGAAAAACTGTTTTTT
TRBJ1-6,TRBV18,once,-,CASSPSRGDSPLHF,TGTGCCAGCTCACCATCCAGGGGAGATTCACCCCTCCACTTT